This is a list of T cell receptor beta chains from one sample in a study of blood T cell repertoires in COVID-19. The method was immunoSEQ multiplex PCR; TCRdb's version includes in-frame clones alone and lacks a portion of them. The sample records about 100,000 clones, roughly nine tenths being singletons. The source material was peripheral blood. These receptors came from a man aged 55 to 70 with acute or convalescent COVID-19. Each CDR3 is given without its conserved first and last residue. The order of the fields is D gene, J gene, V gene, CDR3 protein. A D gene is named only where the DNA matches it firmly.

- TRBJ2-7 TRBV5-4 ASSPAAGPYEQY
TRBD2 TRBJ2-1 TRBV30 AWSDGLAKVEQF
- TRBJ2-1 TRBV6-5 ASSDPRHTANEQF
TRBD1 TRBJ1-1 TRBV2 ASSGQGSTEAF
- TRBJ1-1 TRBV5-4 ASSVSGWLNTEAF
- TRBJ1-2 TRBV9 ASSVAPSPDNGYT
- TRBJ2-2 TRBV6-6 ASRPQTGELF
TRBD1 TRBJ1-6 TRBV5-8 ASSPNRGPFPLH
TRBD2 TRBJ2-3 TRBV6-5 ASSYELAGATDTQY
- TRBJ1-2 TRBV6-1 ASSEGPGHYGYT
TRBD1 TRBJ2-7 TRBV24-1 ATSGSGTEAYEQY
- TRBJ1-6 TRBV5-4 ASSFSVSYNSPLH
TRBD2 TRBJ2-1 TRBV4-1 ASSQGAGGPLNEQF
- TRBJ2-5 TRBV7-8 ASSPSRTQETQY
TRBD1 TRBJ1-2 TRBV5-1 ASSVDRGYGYT
- TRBJ2-1 TRBV19 ASSPLSYNEQF
TRBD1 TRBJ2-7 TRBV5-1 ASSLIEGGGEQY
TRBD1 TRBJ2-7 TRBV5-4 ASAKGQGVYEQY
TRBD1 TRBJ2-5 TRBV28 ASSLTQGGQETQY
- TRBJ1-6 TRBV3-1/TRBV3-2 ASSQVDSRNSPLH